Included here is one TCR beta chain sequence, with context. V gave up 0 bases and J gave up 5 bases; unmatched junction bases: 5. Germline values: CDR1 ENHRY, CDR2 SYGVKD. The CDR3 totals 16 residues. Data came from immunoSEQ multiplex PCR; TCRdb stores just in-frame clones and leaves some out. The sample includes tens of thousands of clones, more than 85% of them seen just once. This sample was taken from a study of blood T cell repertoires in COVID-19. Across the whole study: Sites across the United States, Italy and Spain contributed samples from acute and convalescent COVID-19.

V and J are TRBV10-3 and TRBJ2-7, with TRBD2 identical over 12 bases. The TCR comes from a man between 50 and 59 years old with active COVID-19. Sequenced material: peripheral blood. DNA of the CDR3: TGTGCCATCAGTGAGTCGACTCGACTAGCGGGAGACGAGCAGTACTTC. Encoded protein: CAISESTRLAGDEQYF.